This entry is about one TCR beta chain. Germline V gene sequence: CDR1 SGHTA, CDR2 FQGNSA. There are 14 residues in the CDR3. Donors were Caucasian adults residing in Nashville, Tennessee, USA. Unsorted samples drew genomic DNA from 90 million or so PBMCs. Measured with immunoSEQ multiplex PCR; TCRdb has only the in-frame clones, and not every one. The sample shows some 530,000 clones, about 78% of them seen only once. The sample originates from a study of shared clonotypes between healthy human individuals. The chain couples TRBV7-2 to TRBJ2-5; 8 bases line up with TRBD2. The assigned J gene may be wrong: the sequence end matches TRBJ2-7 better. The source is a woman between 40 and 55 years old in good health. Some clones in this sample may be carry-over from other donors' samples. Sequencing was performed on PBMCs. The CDR3 loop is CASSLIAGSYEQYF. The CDR3 DNA is TGTGCCAGCAGCCTAATAGCGGGGTCCTACGAGCAGTACTTC.